Each of the 30 T cell receptor beta chains below was sequenced from the same sample in a study of T cells in Graves' hyperthyroidism and ophthalmopathy. The source material, RNA transcripts, was used to amplify TCR beta CDR3 regions. HTBI primers were employed in a first-round RT-PCR of the TCR CDR3. TCRdb recomputed calls from the multiplex PCR reads with MiXCR, one row per CDR3 protein. The sample comprises around 210,000 distinct CDR3 sequences, roughly a sixth of which are singletons, and around 48% rests with the top ten. The sequenced sample consisted of blood. These receptors were obtained from a woman aged 45-60 years with Graves' hyperthyroidism.

The chain recombines TRBV4-1 with TRBJ2-3, with 14 bases fitting TRBD2. Trimming cost V 1 base and J 4 bases; bases outside gene matches: 7. The CDR3 has 18 residues. The germline V gene encodes CDR1 MGHRA and CDR2 YSYEKL. CDR3 DNA: TGCGCCAGCAGCCAAGTCGGGACTAGCGGGAGCGCGGCAGATACGCAGTATTTT. This gives the protein CASSQVGTSGSAADTQYF.

This clonotype has ten or more counts. The chain joins TRBV6-1 to TRBJ2-7; D is unresolved. The CDR3 loop spans 15 amino acids. V lost 3 bases, J lost 4 bases, and 16 bases lay in between. The germline V gene has CDR1 MNHNS and CDR2 SASEGT. The CDR3 spells CASSETPSDLYEQYF. The CDR3 DNA is TGTGCCAGCAGTGAGACACCTTCTGATTTATACGAGCAGTACTTC.

This clonotype was detected many times. The chain recombines TRBV7-6 with TRBJ1-6; a possible D gene is TRBD1 (5 bases). Per the germline V gene, CDR1 is SGHVS and CDR2 is FNYEAQ. V was clipped by 1 base and J by 5 bases, with 6 bases between them. There are 14 residues in the CDR3. CDR3 in amino acids: CASSLETDNSPLHF. CDR3 in DNA: TGTGCCAGCAGCTTAGAGACAGATAATTCACCCCTCCACTTT.

This clonotype was picked up a small number of times. A much larger clone lies a single base off, so this may be a read error. The chain uses TRBV12-3 or TRBV12-4 and TRBJ2-7; D is undetermined. The CDR3 is 13 amino acids. V lost 5 bases, J lost 5 bases, and 13 bases lay in between. The CDR3 DNA sequence: TGTGCCAGCAGTCGACCATCACGGAACGAGCAGTACTTC. Translated: CASSRPSRNEQYF.

This clonotype was seen ten or more times. The chain couples TRBV6-4 to TRBJ1-1; no definite D call. Per the germline V gene, CDR1 is MRHNA and CDR2 is SNTAGT. The CDR3 covers 13 residues. Trimming took 5 bases from V and 0 from J, leaving 7 bases between them. The CDR3, as DNA: TGTGCCAGCAGTCGGATGCTGAACACTGAAGCTTTCTTT. Amino acid sequence: CASSRMLNTEAFF.

This clonotype was seen just once. CDR3 loop: CASSQGSGVHYEQYF. The DNA for the CDR3 is TGCGCCAGCAGCCAAGGATCGGGAGTACACTACGAGCAGTACTTC. The chain links TRBV4-1 to TRBJ2-7, with TRBD2 as a possible D gene (6 bases). Germline CDR1 is MGHRA and CDR2 is YSYEKL. The CDR3 extends over 15 amino acids. Trimming left V 1 base short and J 3 bases short, with 13 bases between.

The rearrangement links TRBV7-9 to TRBJ2-3, with 7 bases aligning to TRBD2. The germline V gene has CDR1 SEHNR and CDR2 FQNEAQ (reference sequence). Germline trimming cut 5 bases from V and 2 bases from J; bases unmatched to any gene: 16. CDR3 length equals 18 residues. CDR3 nucleotide sequence: TGTGCCAGCAGCCCCCCGCGACCAGCGGGAAAGGACACAGATACGCAGTATTTT. Translated, it gives CASSPPRPAGKDTDTQYF.

V and J are TRBV6-1 and TRBJ1-1; D remains ambiguous. Germline values: CDR1 MNHNS, CDR2 SASEGT. Trimming took 8 bases from V and 9 from J, leaving 10 bases between them. This CDR3 spans 10 amino acids. The CDR3 DNA is TGTGCCAGCTTGGACCTCAAAGCTTTCTTT. This gives the protein CASLDLKAFF.

V and J are TRBV20-1 and TRBJ2-1, with TRBD2 identical over 7 bases. With 5 bases clipped from V and 9 bases from J, the junction kept 19 bases outside the gene matches. The CDR3 has 16 amino acids. CDR1 and CDR2 from the germline V gene are DFQATT and SNEGSKA (reference sequence). CDR3 sequence reads: CSAGVGLSGIGAEQFF. The CDR3 nucleotides are TGCAGTGCTGGGGTGGGACTAAGCGGGATCGGGGCTGAGCAGTTCTTC.

This clonotype was detected only a few times. This rearrangement joins TRBV4-1 to TRBJ1-2, with D possibly TRBD1 on 6 matching bases. Looked up from germline, CDR1 is MGHRA and CDR2 is YSYEKL. CDR3 length: 14 residues. V shed 1 base and J shed 8 bases, with 14 bases lying between them. The DNA for the CDR3 is TGCGCCAGCAGCCAAGGCCTAGGGGGGGGAGGCTACACCTTC. Its protein is CASSQGLGGGGYTF.

This clonotype was detected many times. The chain uses TRBV7-3 and TRBJ2-1; D may match TRBD1 or TRBD2 (5 bases each). CDR1 is SGHTA and CDR2 is FQGTGA in the germline V gene. V lost 5 bases to trimming and J lost 8 bases, with 13 bases between them. The CDR3 consists of 13 residues. CDR3 coding DNA: TGTGCCAGCAGCCAGGGAGTGGTCGATGAGCAGTTCTTC. Residues: CASSQGVVDEQFF.

Ten or more counts support this clonotype. The chain has TRBV10-3 and TRBJ1-1; D is possibly TRBD1 (5 bases). Looked up from germline, CDR1 is ENHRY and CDR2 is SYGVKD. CDR3 length: 15 amino acids. The V end was cut by 6 bases, the J end by 4 bases, with 18 bases between. The CDR3, as DNA: TGTGCCATCAGGGAACAGGATCATCCCGCCACTGAAGCTTTCTTT. Its translation: CAIREQDHPATEAFF.

This clonotype was seen many times. This sequence joins TRBV5-1 and TRBJ1-1; D is possibly TRBD1 (6 bases). CDR3 length: 14 amino acids. The germline V gene has CDR1 SGHRS and CDR2 YFSETQ. V lost 4 bases and J 4 bases, leaving 14 bases between the germline ends. CDR3 sequence reads: CASSPKEGGTEAFF. DNA of the CDR3: TGCGCCAGCAGCCCGAAGGAGGGGGGCACTGAAGCTTTCTTT. The full variable domain, completed using reference TRBV5-1 and TRBJ1-1, is KAGVTQTPRYLIKTRGQQVTLSCSPISGHRSVSWYQQTPGQGLQFLFEYFSETQRNKGNFPGRFSGRQFSNSRSEMNVSTLELGDSALYLCASSPKEGGTEAFFGQGTRLTVV.

There are a few counts of this clonotype. The J gene is TRBJ2-1, the V gene TRBV4-1; D uncertain. The V end lost 4 bases, the J end lost 8 bases, and 18 bases lay between the germline ends. This CDR3 comprises 15 residues. Germline V gene sequence: CDR1 MGHRA, CDR2 YSYEKL. The CDR3 nucleotides read TGCGCCAGCAGCCCCCTCGACTTGAGTTGGTATGAGCAGTTCTTC. Amino acid sequence: CASSPLDLSWYEQFF.

This clonotype came up many times. The chain combines TRBV14 with TRBJ1-1, with a possible D match to TRBD1 (5 bases). V dropped 3 bases and J dropped 4 bases, with 9 bases sitting between them. Germline CDR1 reads SGHDN; CDR2 reads FVKESK. CDR3 length: 13 amino acids. CDR3: CASSHKGSTEAFF. DNA for the CDR3: TGTGCCAGCAGCCATAAGGGGAGCACTGAAGCTTTCTTT.

This clonotype was found many times. The chain combines TRBV3-1 with TRBJ2-3, with unresolved D. The V end lost 6 bases, the J end lost 2 bases, and 9 bases lay between the germline ends. The CDR3 totals 13 residues. In germline, CDR1 is LGHDT, CDR2 YNNKEL (reference sequence). Here the CDR3 reads CASSTDFTDTQYF. The CDR3 nucleotides are TGTGCCAGCAGTACAGACTTCACAGATACGCAGTATTTT.

V gene TRBV20-1 combines with J gene TRBJ2-5; 12 bases are shared with TRBD1. Germline CDR1 and CDR2: DFQATT and SNEGSKA (reference sequence). V gave up 4 bases and J gave up 4 bases; unmatched junction bases: 4. The CDR3 length is 14 residues. This CDR3 is CSATRDRGPETQYF. The CDR3, as DNA: TGCAGTGCTACCCGGGACAGGGGGCCAGAGACCCAGTACTTC.

This clonotype was counted at least ten times. J is TRBJ1-2 and V is TRBV20-1; no clear D gene. V lost 4 bases and J lost 2, with 8 bases in between. This CDR3 comprises 12 residues. Germline-derived CDR1 and CDR2 are DFQATT and SNEGSKA (reference sequence). The CDR3 here is CSATRPNYGYTF. The CDR3 DNA follows: TGCAGTGCTACCAGACCAAACTATGGCTACACCTTC.

This clonotype has at least ten counts. The V gene is TRBV6-1, the J gene TRBJ2-5; 10 bases map to TRBD2. This CDR3 spans 15 amino acids. V shed 7 bases, J shed 2 bases, and the junction held 7 bases outside the gene matches. The germline V gene encodes CDR1 MNHNS and CDR2 SASEGT. The CDR3 loop reads CASTRLAGGQETQYF. CDR3 DNA sequence: TGTGCCAGCACCCGACTAGCGGGTGGGCAAGAGACCCAGTACTTC.

The V gene is TRBV18, the J gene TRBJ2-7, with no clear D. V gave up 1 base and J gave up 6 bases, with 13 bases separating them. The germline CDR1 and CDR2 sequences are KGHSH and LQKENI. The CDR3 length is 14 residues. CDR3 loop: CASSPRQAPGEQYF. The CDR3 bases are TGTGCCAGCTCACCACGGCAGGCCCCGGGCGAGCAGTACTTC.

There are many counts of this clonotype. The J gene is TRBJ1-4, the V gene TRBV6-1; TRBD1 matches 8 bases. The ends lost 5 bases at V and 7 bases at J; junction bases unmatched: 6. Looked up from germline, CDR1 is MNHNS and CDR2 is SASEGT. This CDR3 has 14 amino acids. CDR3 sequence: CASSTRGRGEKLFF. The CDR3 bases are TGTGCCAGCAGTACCAGGGGGCGAGGTGAAAAACTGTTTTTT.

This clonotype was counted only a few times. This chain connects TRBV5-1 to TRBJ2-3; 9 nucleotides match TRBD2. Trimming cost V 7 bases and J 7 bases; bases outside gene matches: 7. The CDR3 length is 13 residues. The germline gives CDR1 SGHRS, CDR2 YFSETQ. In nucleotides, the CDR3 is TGCGCCAGCGGTGACCTAGCGGGACATACGCAGTATTTT. Its protein is CASGDLAGHTQYF.

Only a few counts were recorded for this clonotype. The rearrangement links TRBV10-1 to TRBJ1-4, with a tentative D call TRBD1 (6 bases). Germline CDR1 is WNHNN and CDR2 is SYGVQD (reference sequence). The CDR3 extends over 12 amino acids. Trimming pared 6 bases from V and 12 bases from J, leaving 14 bases between. The CDR3 DNA sequence: TGCGCCAGCAGCCCGGACAGTCAGGAACTGTTTTTT. Translation gives CASSPDSQELFF.

This clonotype was found many times. This sequence joins TRBV7-3 and TRBJ1-1, with D unclear. Looked up from germline, CDR1 is SGHTA and CDR2 is FQGTGA. The CDR3 is 15 residues long. V lost 5 bases, J lost 5 bases, and 18 bases lay in between. CDR3 in amino acids: CASSQEGGVRTEAFF. The CDR3 DNA sequence: TGTGCCAGCAGCCAAGAGGGTGGGGTTAGGACTGAAGCTTTCTTT. Looking up the rest from reference TRBV7-3 and TRBJ1-1 gives the full variable domain: GAGVSQTPSNKVTEKGKYVELRCDPISGHTALYWYRQSLGQGPEFLIYFQGTGAADDSGLPNDRFFAVRPEGSVSTLKIQRTERGDSAVYLCASSQEGGVRTEAFFGQGTRLTVV.

The chain uses TRBV7-3 and TRBJ1-1; no definite D call. The V and J ends lost 5 bases and 4 bases respectively, with 11 bases between them. The CDR3 covers 13 residues. Looked up from germline, CDR1 is SGHTA and CDR2 is FQGTGA. CDR3 protein: CASSPGYGTEAFF. The CDR3 nucleotides are TGTGCCAGCAGCCCGGGGTACGGCACTGAAGCTTTCTTT.

This clonotype was counted between two and nine times. J is TRBJ1-5 and V is TRBV27; D not certain. The germline V and J ends were trimmed by 0 bases and 1 base, with 16 bases remaining between them. The CDR3 consists of 18 residues. Germline values: CDR1 MNHEY, CDR2 SMNVEV (reference sequence). CDR3 sequence reads: CASSLSRTEVGSNQPQHF. CDR3 DNA sequence: TGTGCCAGCAGTTTATCACGGACGGAAGTGGGAAGCAATCAGCCCCAGCATTTT.

This clonotype was counted between two and nine times. This could be a read error, since a much larger clone is one nucleotide away. The chain couples TRBV12-3 or TRBV12-4 to TRBJ2-5, with D perhaps given as TRBD1 or TRBD2 (5 bases each). The CDR3 is 15 residues long. Trimming removed 1 base at V and 2 bases at J, with 11 bases between. The CDR3 loop reads CASSLGPGRQETQYF. CDR3 sequence (DNA): TGTGCCAGCAGTTTAGGGCCGGGACGACAAGAGACCCAGTACTTC.

The chain combines TRBV28 with TRBJ2-7; a weak D match, TRBD2 (6 bases). The CDR3 totals 14 residues. In germline, CDR1 is MDHEN, CDR2 SYDVKM. Trimming removed 10 bases from V and 0 bases from J, with 16 bases in between. CDR3 nucleotide sequence: TGTGCCACTTTAGGTCTAGCGAGCTCCTACGAGCAGTACTTC. Translating gives CATLGLASSYEQYF.

This clonotype was seen ten or more times. The V and J genes are TRBV27 and TRBJ2-1; TRBD2 matches 8 bases. V shed 4 bases and J 5 bases; nucleotides not matched to a gene: 10. Germline V gene data show CDR1 as MNHEY and CDR2 as SMNVEV (reference sequence). There are 16 residues in the CDR3. CDR3 region: CASSSVGGRPHNEQFF. The CDR3 DNA follows: TGTGCCAGCAGTTCCGTGGGCGGGAGGCCCCACAATGAGCAGTTCTTC.

This clonotype occurred a few times. The J gene is TRBJ2-3, the V gene TRBV20-1, with 12 bases aligning to TRBD2. Germline V CDR1 and CDR2: DFQATT, SNEGSKA (reference sequence). V was pared by 6 bases and J by 0 bases, with 13 bases of the junction left unmatched. CDR3 length: 18 amino acids. In DNA, the CDR3 is TGCAGTGCGAGATGGCTAGCGGGAGGGCACTCTAGCACAGATACGCAGTATTTT. This gives the protein CSARWLAGGHSSTDTQYF.